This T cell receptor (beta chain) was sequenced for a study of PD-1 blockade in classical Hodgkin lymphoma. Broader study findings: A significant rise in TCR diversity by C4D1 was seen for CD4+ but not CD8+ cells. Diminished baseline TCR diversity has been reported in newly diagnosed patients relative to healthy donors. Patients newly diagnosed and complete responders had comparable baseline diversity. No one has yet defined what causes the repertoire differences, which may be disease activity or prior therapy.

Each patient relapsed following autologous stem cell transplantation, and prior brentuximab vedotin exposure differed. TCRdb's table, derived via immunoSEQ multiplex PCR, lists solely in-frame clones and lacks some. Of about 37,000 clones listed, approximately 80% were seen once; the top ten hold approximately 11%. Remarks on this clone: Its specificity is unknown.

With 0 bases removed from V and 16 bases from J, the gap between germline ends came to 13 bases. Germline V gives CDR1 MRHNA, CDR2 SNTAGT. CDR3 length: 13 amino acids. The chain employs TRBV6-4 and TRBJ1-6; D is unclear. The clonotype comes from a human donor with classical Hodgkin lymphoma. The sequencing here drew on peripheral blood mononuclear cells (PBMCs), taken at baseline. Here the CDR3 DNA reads TGTGCCAGCAGTGACTCTCCCGGGATCCCTCTCCACTTT. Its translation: CASSDSPGIPLHF.